Presented here are 32 T cell receptor beta chains from one specimen sequenced in a study of cytomegalovirus exposure and HLA in healthy donors (dated by TCRdb to between 2016 and 2019). Libraries were made using the immunoSEQ multiplex PCR assay. Held by TCRdb, this immuneACCESS table contains in-frame sequences only and omits some clones. Under half of the omission traces to an unresolved V gene where checked; the cause of the rest is unknown. In this sample the table shows roughly 120,000 clones, roughly 89% of which occur a single time. The ten most abundant clones make up 1.5% to 2% of the sample. The specimen was PBMCs. The receptors were gathered from a woman aged 18-35 years in good health and CMV-seronegative.

The chain has TRBV19 and TRBJ1-5; no clear D gene. The V gene lost 5 bases and the J gene lost 9 bases, with 11 bases spanning the gap. From germline, CDR1 is LNHDA and CDR2 SQIVND (reference sequence). The CDR3 spans 12 residues. This CDR3 is CASSLAFLPQHF. Written as DNA, the CDR3 is TGTGCCAGTAGTTTGGCATTTTTGCCCCAGCATTTT.

V is TRBV6-1 and J is TRBJ1-2; 7 bases match TRBD1. CDR1 and CDR2 (germline): MNHNS, SASEGT. J gave up 4 bases and V 3 bases, and 2 bases lay outside the gene matches. The CDR3 extends over 13 amino acids. CDR3 coding DNA: TGTGCCAGCAGTGAGACAGGGTCCTATGGCTACACCTTC. This encodes CASSETGSYGYTF.

The V gene is TRBV29-1, the J gene TRBJ1-2; D might be TRBD1 (5 bases). V lost 0 bases and J 8 bases, leaving 13 bases between the germline ends. This CDR3 has 13 residues. Germline V gene data show CDR1 as SQVTM and CDR2 as ANQGSEA. The CDR3 region has the DNA TGCAGCGTTGAAGATGACAGTGGCTACGGCTACACCTTC. Translated: CSVEDDSGYGYTF.

The rearrangement joins TRBV5-1 to TRBJ1-3, with D tentatively TRBD1 (5 bases). Germline CDR1 and CDR2: SGHRS and YFSETQ. The V gene lost 4 bases and the J gene lost 2 bases, with 13 bases spanning the gap. The CDR3 covers 15 residues. The CDR3 DNA reads TGCGCCAGCAGCGCCTCAGGGAGGACTGGAAACACCATATATTTT. It specifies CASSASGRTGNTIYF.

This clone was seen just once. The chain has TRBV7-2 and TRBJ2-3; 10 bases align to TRBD2. The CDR3 sequence is 16 residues long. The germline V gene has CDR1 SGHTA and CDR2 FQGNSA. V shed 4 bases and J 0 bases; nucleotides not matched to a gene: 4. CDR3 amino acids: CASSSRTSGSTDTQYF. The CDR3 coding sequence is TGTGCCAGCAGCTCCAGGACTAGCGGCAGCACAGATACGCAGTATTTT.

V is TRBV2 and J is TRBJ2-7, with 13 positions matching TRBD2. Germline V gives CDR1 SNHLY, CDR2 FYNNEI. Unmatched junction bases numbered 4, after V lost 5 bases and J lost 0 bases. The CDR3 extends over 16 amino acids. Here the CDR3 reads CASSLLAGGSSYEQYF. The CDR3 region has the DNA TGTGCCAGCAGTCTACTAGCGGGGGGGAGCTCCTACGAGCAGTACTTC. The variable domain in full, completed from reference TRBV2 and TRBJ2-7, reads EPEVTQTPSHQVTQMGQEVILRCVPISNHLYFYWYRQILGQKVEFLVSFYNNEISEKSEIFDDQFSVERPDGSNFTLKIRSTKLEDSAMYFCASSLLAGGSSYEQYFGPGTRLTVT.

This rearrangement joins TRBV5-1 to TRBJ2-7, with D tentatively TRBD2 (6 bases). Germline V gene sequence: CDR1 SGHRS, CDR2 YFSETQ. With 0 bases removed from V and 2 bases from J, the gap between germline ends came to 12 bases. The CDR3 runs to 15 residues. The CDR3 reads CASSLGSSETYEQYF. The CDR3 DNA is TGCGCCAGCAGCTTGGGGTCTAGCGAGACCTACGAGCAGTACTTC.

CDR3 nucleotide sequence: TGTGCCAGCAGCCCACTAGCGGGAGCCGGGCAGTTCTTC. As protein: CASSPLAGAGQFF. J is TRBJ2-1 and V is TRBV14; 11 bases agree with TRBD2. The CDR3 spans 13 residues. Unmatched junction bases numbered 5, after V lost 4 bases and J lost 12 bases. Germline V gives CDR1 SGHDN, CDR2 FVKESK.

The CDR3: CASSLTTGTGGNQPQHF. CDR3 nucleotide sequence: TGTGCCAGCAGCTTAACCACCGGGACAGGGGGCAATCAGCCCCAGCATTTT. The genes are TRBV7-9 and TRBJ1-5, with TRBD1 identical over 10 bases. The CDR3 has 17 amino acids. Losses at the gene ends were 2 bases for V and 2 bases for J; bases not matched to a gene: 6. Germline V CDR1 and CDR2: SEHNR, FQNEAQ (reference sequence).

Only a few counts were recorded for this clone. CDR3 sequence: CASSSGSDGYTF. The CDR3, as DNA: TGTGCCAGCAGCTCGGGATCTGATGGCTACACCTTC. The rearrangement joins TRBV7-9 to TRBJ1-2, with unresolved D. The CDR3 consists of 12 residues. V lost 4 bases to trimming and J lost 6 bases, with 9 bases between them. Germline V lookup: CDR1 SEHNR, CDR2 FQNEAQ (reference sequence).

The gene calls are TRBV4-3 and TRBJ1-1; weak D call: TRBD1 (5 bases). Deletions cut 3 bases from V and 10 bases from J, with 12 bases between. Per germline, CDR1 LGHNA and CDR2 YSLEER. The CDR3 is 12 residues long. CDR3 protein: CASSHPGVRAFF. Written as DNA, the CDR3 is TGCGCCAGCAGCCATCCGGGGGTTCGAGCTTTCTTT.

The chain joins TRBV6-6 to TRBJ2-7, with 11 bases identical to TRBD2. The germline gives CDR1 MNHNY, CDR2 SVGAGI (reference sequence). V dropped 11 bases and J dropped 6; count of bases not matched to a gene: 15. The CDR3 has 15 amino acids. The CDR3 spells CAAAAGTSGSGEQYF. Written as DNA, the CDR3 is TGTGCCGCCGCCGCCGGGACTAGCGGCTCGGGCGAGCAGTACTTC.

In this sample, this clone turned up a few times. The rearrangement links TRBV5-1 to TRBJ2-7, with TRBD1 matching over 9 bases. The germline V gene encodes CDR1 SGHRS and CDR2 YFSETQ. With V trimmed by 0 bases and J by 1 base, 5 bases remained unmatched. The CDR3 contains 16 residues. This chain's CDR3 is CASSLEGGTGSYEQYF. CDR3 coding DNA: TGCGCCAGCAGCTTGGAAGGTGGGACAGGGTCCTACGAGCAGTACTTC.

The gene calls are TRBV9 and TRBJ2-6, with D perhaps matching TRBD1 (5 bases). Germline CDR1 is SGDLS and CDR2 is YYNGEE. Between the trimmed V and J ends, which lost 0 bases and 2 bases, there was a span of 24 bases. The CDR3 length is 21 residues. CDR3: CASSVGRVGSVGFPGANVLTF. Here the CDR3 DNA reads TGTGCCAGCAGCGTAGGCAGGGTAGGTTCCGTCGGATTTCCTGGGGCCAACGTCCTGACTTTC.

The chain recombines TRBV6-5 with TRBJ1-2; D not resolved. The germline V and J ends were trimmed by 0 bases and 2 bases, with 13 bases remaining between them. The CDR3 is made up of 16 amino acids. Germline CDR1 is MNHEY and CDR2 is SVGAGI. The CDR3 coding sequence is TGTGCCAGCAGTTACTCGAGACCCGGGGTGAACTATGGCTACACCTTC. This codes for CASSYSRPGVNYGYTF.

This sequence joins TRBV19 and TRBJ1-5, with 11 positions matching TRBD1. This CDR3 has 16 residues. Unmatched junction bases numbered 6, after V lost 7 bases and J lost 1 base. Per germline, CDR1 LNHDA and CDR2 SQIVND (reference sequence). CDR3 bases: TGTGCCAGTAAAGAGGGACAGGGGGTAAGCAATCAGCCCCAGCATTTT. Protein sequence: CASKEGQGVSNQPQHF.

V usage is TRBV9 and J usage is TRBJ2-7, with 9 bases fitting TRBD1. V lost 3 bases to trimming and J lost 4 bases; unmatched junction nucleotides: 5. The CDR3 loop spans 14 amino acids. In germline, CDR1 is SGDLS, CDR2 YYNGEE. The CDR3 sequence is CASSGPGQGYEQYF. CDR3 sequence (DNA): TGTGCCAGCAGCGGGCCGGGACAGGGTTACGAGCAGTACTTC.

As DNA, the CDR3 is TGTGCCAGCTCACCATTGACAGCCTCGGCGAGCAATCAGCCCCAGCATTTT. This encodes CASSPLTASASNQPQHF. The chain carries TRBV18 and TRBJ1-5; perhaps TRBD1 as D (5 bases). CDR1 is KGHSH, CDR2 LQKENI, per germline. The germline V and J ends were trimmed by 2 bases and 1 base, with 15 bases remaining between them. The CDR3 covers 17 residues.

The chain couples TRBV4-2 to TRBJ2-1; D possibly corresponds to TRBD2 (6 bases). Trimming cost V 4 bases and J 9 bases, with 19 bases left between them. Germline CDR1 and CDR2: LGHNA and YNFKEQ. The CDR3 is 15 amino acids. DNA of the CDR3: TGTGCCAGCAGCCCAAATGATGGCTTCGGGGGTGAGCAGTTCTTC. Translation gives CASSPNDGFGGEQFF.

The chain links TRBV29-1 to TRBJ2-2; 9 positions match TRBD2. Germline CDR1 reads SQVTM; CDR2 reads ANQGSEA. This CDR3 contains 14 residues. The V segment lost 7 bases and the J segment 6 bases; nucleotides outside the gene matches: 9. The CDR3 sequence is CSGSAGGIPGELFF. The CDR3, as DNA: TGCAGCGGATCAGCGGGAGGTATTCCCGGGGAGCTGTTTTTT.

The count of this clone is one. The chain has TRBV28 and TRBJ2-6; 8 bases line up with TRBD1. This CDR3 is built from 18 residues. V lost 2 bases, J lost 2 bases, and 8 bases stayed unmatched. The germline gives CDR1 MDHEN, CDR2 SYDVKM. The CDR3 loop reads CASSLGGAGGAGANVLTF. Here the CDR3 DNA reads TGTGCCAGCAGTTTAGGGGGTGCAGGGGGCGCTGGGGCCAACGTCCTGACTTTC.

The V gene is TRBV18, the J gene TRBJ1-1; D might be TRBD1 (6 bases). Trimming left V 1 base short and J 3 bases short, with 9 bases between. The CDR3 has 14 residues. The germline CDR1 and CDR2 sequences are KGHSH and LQKENI. The CDR3 DNA reads as TGTGCCAGCTCACCACGCAGGGGTGACACTGAAGCTTTCTTT. Translation: CASSPRRGDTEAFF.

This clone was seen just once. The J gene is TRBJ2-2, the V gene TRBV5-4; 7 bases line up with TRBD1. This CDR3 comprises 15 residues. Trimming took 3 bases from V and 0 from J; bases not matched to a gene: 2. The germline CDR1 and CDR2 sequences are SGHNT and YYREEE (reference sequence). The CDR3 region has the DNA TGTGCCAGCAGCTCGACAGGGCCGAACACCGGGGAGCTGTTTTTT. Translating gives CASSSTGPNTGELFF.

The chain has TRBV28 and TRBJ2-1; D perhaps matches TRBD1 (5 bases). Germline CDR1 is MDHEN and CDR2 is SYDVKM. This CDR3 has 15 residues. V shed 3 bases and J shed 4 bases, with 13 bases lying between them. CDR3 nucleotide sequence: TGTGCCAGCAGTTTTGGGGCGACCCAATACAATGAGCAGTTCTTC. This sequence encodes CASSFGATQYNEQFF.

The rearrangement uses TRBV28 and TRBJ2-3; 9 bases map to TRBD2. The junction had 5 bases not matched to a gene; V was cut back by 5 bases and J by 5 bases. The CDR3 runs 14 residues. Germline CDR1 is MDHEN and CDR2 is SYDVKM. For the CDR3, the DNA is TGTGCCAGCAGTATAGCGGGAGAAGGAGATACGCAGTATTTT. Translating gives CASSIAGEGDTQYF.

The chain combines TRBV6-6 with TRBJ2-7; D possibly corresponds to TRBD1 (6 bases). This CDR3 comprises 15 residues. Trimming removed 0 bases from V and 5 bases from J, with 14 bases in between. From germline, CDR1 is MNHNY and CDR2 SVGAGI (reference sequence). CDR3 residues: CASSYSRQGSDEQYF. Here the CDR3 DNA reads TGTGCCAGCAGTTACTCGAGGCAGGGGAGCGACGAGCAGTACTTC.

The genes are TRBV27 and TRBJ1-5; possibly TRBD1 for D (5 bases). Germline V gene sequence: CDR1 MNHEY, CDR2 SMNVEV (reference sequence). Trimming took 2 bases from V and 4 from J, leaving 12 bases between them. The CDR3 runs to 15 residues. This CDR3 is CASSLGDGGNQPQHF. The CDR3 region has the DNA TGTGCCAGCAGTTTAGGGGACGGGGGGAATCAGCCCCAGCATTTT.

This clone has only one observation. The chain employs TRBV10-3 and TRBJ1-3; D is unclear. There are 14 residues in the CDR3. CDR1 is ENHRY and CDR2 is SYGVKD in the germline V gene. V gave up 3 bases and J gave up 0 bases, with 6 bases separating them. CDR3 bases: TGTGCCATCAGTGACAGAAGCTCTGGAAACACCATATATTTT. It codes for CAISDRSSGNTIYF.

The V gene is TRBV19, the J gene TRBJ2-7; 13 bases map to TRBD2. Germline V lookup: CDR1 LNHDA, CDR2 SQIVND (reference sequence). V lost 4 bases and J lost 5; bases outside the gene matches: 11. This CDR3 spans 17 amino acids. The CDR3 loop reads CASSTGLAGALSDEQYF. The CDR3 bases are TGTGCCAGTAGTACCGGACTAGCGGGGGCCCTATCAGACGAGCAGTACTTC. The complete variable domain, with remaining parts taken from reference TRBV19 and TRBJ2-7, reads DGGITQSPKYLFRKEGQNVTLSCEQNLNHDAMYWYRQDPGQGLRLIYYSQIVNDFQKGDIAEGYSVSREKKESFPLTVTSAQKNPTAFYLCASSTGLAGALSDEQYFGPGTRLTVT.

The V gene is TRBV10-3, the J gene TRBJ2-7, with 10 positions matching TRBD1. CDR1 is ENHRY and CDR2 is SYGVKD in the germline V gene. The CDR3 covers 17 residues. With 1 base clipped from V and 2 bases from J, the junction kept 8 bases outside the gene matches. Here the CDR3 reads CAISELGGTGAPYEQYF. The DNA of the CDR3 is TGTGCCATCAGTGAGTTGGGCGGGACAGGGGCTCCCTACGAGCAGTACTTC.

V usage is TRBV10-3 and J usage is TRBJ2-1; 9 positions agree with TRBD1. CDR1 ENHRY and CDR2 SYGVKD come from the germline V gene. The junction had 10 bases not matched to a gene; V was cut back by 4 bases and J by 0 bases. The CDR3 is made up of 18 amino acids. The CDR3 bases are TGTGCCATCAGTGCCCGGGACAGGGAACCGAGCTCCTACAATGAGCAGTTCTTC. Encoded protein: CAISARDREPSSYNEQFF.

The V and J genes are TRBV28 and TRBJ1-3, with D unclear. V was trimmed by 6 bases and J by 2 bases, leaving 11 bases between them. Germline CDR1 is MDHEN and CDR2 is SYDVKM. The CDR3 contains 14 residues. CDR3 coding DNA: TGTGCCAGCAGCATAGGAGGGCCTGGAAACACCATATATTTT. This gives the protein CASSIGGPGNTIYF.